This T cell receptor (beta chain) was sequenced for a study of radiotherapy plus CTLA-4 blockade in lung cancer (dated by TCRdb to 2016 to 2019). Some background on the complete study: Objective responses were observed in approximately 19% of enrolled patients, and disease control was achieved in less than 40%. Findings and caveats that apply to the study as a whole: After treatment with radiotherapy and ipilimumab, TCR clones that originated in tumors expanded in peripheral blood. Increased serum interferon-beta after radiation, together with early dynamic changes in blood T cell clones, were reported to be the strongest predictors of response.

The germline ends are 9 bases apart after V is trimmed by 0 bases and J by 7 bases. Reading the germline V gene gives CDR1 SGHRS and CDR2 YFSETQ. The CDR3 starts with the cysteine, ends with the phenylalanine, and has 13 residues. Only the CDR3 part of the read is kept: 39 bases, read in frame from the first base. The study tested focal radiation therapy combined with CTLA-4 blockade (ipilimumab) in patients with chemo-refractory metastatic non-small-cell lung cancer. Library generation was performed with the immunoSEQ multiplex PCR assay. TCRdb stores this immuneACCESS table with in-frame sequences only. Part of the clones is absent; in the studies checked, under half of the shortfall reflects unresolved V genes, and no reason is known for the rest. This sample comprises tens of thousands of clones, 70% to 85% of them detected only once. Roughly 10% of the sample belongs to the ten largest clones.

Regarding this clone: This clone's antigen is unknown. The record has no base qualities; no much larger clone is one base away.

The specimen was peripheral blood, collected from a patient treated with radiotherapy plus ipilimumab. The chain couples TRBV5-1 to TRBJ2-3; the D gene may be TRBD1 or TRBD2, since each aligns over 6 bases. The source of this sequence is a human donor with non-small cell lung cancer who had a complete response to radiotherapy plus ipilimumab. The DNA is TGCGCCAGCAGCTTGGGGGGGGCGAATACGCAGTATTTT. The encoded protein is CASSLGGANTQYF.